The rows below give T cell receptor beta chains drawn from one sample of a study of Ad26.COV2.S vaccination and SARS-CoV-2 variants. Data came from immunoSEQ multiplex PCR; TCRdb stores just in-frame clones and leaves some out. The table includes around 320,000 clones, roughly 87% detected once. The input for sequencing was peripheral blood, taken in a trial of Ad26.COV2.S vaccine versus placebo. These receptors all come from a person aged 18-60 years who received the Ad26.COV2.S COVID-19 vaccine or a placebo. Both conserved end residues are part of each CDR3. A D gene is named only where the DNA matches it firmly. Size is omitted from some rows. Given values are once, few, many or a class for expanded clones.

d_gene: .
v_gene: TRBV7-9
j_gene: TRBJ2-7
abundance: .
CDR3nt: TGTGCCAGCAGCTTTGTGGGTAGAGTTGGGAGCTCCTACGAGCAGTACTTC
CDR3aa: CASSFVGRVGSSYEQYF

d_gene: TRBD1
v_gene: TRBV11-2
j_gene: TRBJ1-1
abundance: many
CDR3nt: TGTGCCAGCAGCTTAGGGACAGGTAACACTGAAGCTTTCTTT
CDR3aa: CASSLGTGNTEAFF

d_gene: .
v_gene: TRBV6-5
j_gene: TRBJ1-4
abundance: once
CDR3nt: TGTGCCAGCAGCTCCCCTAGGTTAGGGGAAGAAAAACTGTTTTTT
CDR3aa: CASSSPRLGEEKLFF

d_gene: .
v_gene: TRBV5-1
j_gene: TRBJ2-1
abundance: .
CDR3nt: TGCGCCAGCAGCTTGGTGGGGGGCCCCAGTACAGGCAATGAGCAGTTCTTC
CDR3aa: CASSLVGGPSTGNEQFF

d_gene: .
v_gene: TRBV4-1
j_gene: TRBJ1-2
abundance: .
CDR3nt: TGCGCCAGCAGCCAGCAGGGACCCCAAGCCCACTACACCTTC
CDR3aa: CASSQQGPQAHYTF

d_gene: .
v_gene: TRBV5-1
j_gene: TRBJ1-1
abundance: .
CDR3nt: TGCGCCAGCAGCTTGGAGGCTCCCTACACTGAAGCTTTCTTT
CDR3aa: CASSLEAPYTEAFF

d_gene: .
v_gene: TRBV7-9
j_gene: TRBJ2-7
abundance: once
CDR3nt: TGTGCCAGCAGCGAAAAAACGGGACTGCCACCCTACGAGCAGTACTTC
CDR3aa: CASSEKTGLPPYEQYF

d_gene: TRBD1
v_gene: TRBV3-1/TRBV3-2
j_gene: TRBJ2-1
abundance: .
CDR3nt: TGTGCCAGCAGCCCCGGCGGTGGACAGGGGGCGGTATGGCAGTTCTTC
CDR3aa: CASSPGGGQGAVWQFF

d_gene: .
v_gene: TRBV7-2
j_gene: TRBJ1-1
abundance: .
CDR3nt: TGTGCCAGCATACGAGGGGACATCCTCAGGGAAGCTTTCTTT
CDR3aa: CASIRGDILREAFF

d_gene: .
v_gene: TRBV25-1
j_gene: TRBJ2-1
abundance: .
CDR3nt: TGTGCCAGCAGTGAACCGGGGGCGGGGATGGATGAGCAGTTCTTC
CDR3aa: CASSEPGAGMDEQFF

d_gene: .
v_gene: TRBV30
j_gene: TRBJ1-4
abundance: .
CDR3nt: TGTGCCGGGGCCCACGGCAGGGGTGGAGAAAAACTGTTTTTT
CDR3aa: CAGAHGRGGEKLFF

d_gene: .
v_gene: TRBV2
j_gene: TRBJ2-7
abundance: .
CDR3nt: TGTGCCAGCAAATTCACCACAGGGGGGGACTACGAGCAGTACTTC
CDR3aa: CASKFTTGGDYEQYF

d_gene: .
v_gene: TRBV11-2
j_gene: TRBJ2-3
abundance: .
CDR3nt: TGTGCCAGCAGCTTGTCGCGAAATACGCAGTATTTT
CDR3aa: CASSLSRNTQYF

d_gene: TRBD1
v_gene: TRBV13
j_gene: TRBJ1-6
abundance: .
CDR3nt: TGTGCCAGCAGCTTAGTCACAGGGGGATCACCCCTCCACTTT
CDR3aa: CASSLVTGGSPLHF

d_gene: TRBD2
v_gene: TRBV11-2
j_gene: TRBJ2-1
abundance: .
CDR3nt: TGTGCCAGCAGCTTAGCCGGGACTAGTGGGGATGAGCAGTTCTTC
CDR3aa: CASSLAGTSGDEQFF

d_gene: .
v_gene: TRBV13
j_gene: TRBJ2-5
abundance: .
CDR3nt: TGTGCCAGCAGCTTAGGTGAGGAGACCCAGTACTTC
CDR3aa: CASSLGEETQYF

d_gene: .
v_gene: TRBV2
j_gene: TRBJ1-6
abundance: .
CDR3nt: TGTGCCAGCAGTGAAAGGACCGCTGATTCACCCCTCCACTTT
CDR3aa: CASSERTADSPLHF

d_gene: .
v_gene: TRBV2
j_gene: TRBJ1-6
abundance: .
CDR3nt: TGTGCCAGCACAGGGTCGAAGTGGCCCCTCCACTTT
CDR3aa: CASTGSKWPLHF

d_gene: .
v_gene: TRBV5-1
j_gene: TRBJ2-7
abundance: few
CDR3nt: TGCGCCAGCAGCCCGACAGGAGTCGAGCAGTACTTC
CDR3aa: CASSPTGVEQYF

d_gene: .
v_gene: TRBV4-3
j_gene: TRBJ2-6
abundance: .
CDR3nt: TGCGCCAGCAGCCAAGTTAGGGCTGGGGCCAACGTCCTGACTTTC
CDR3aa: CASSQVRAGANVLTF

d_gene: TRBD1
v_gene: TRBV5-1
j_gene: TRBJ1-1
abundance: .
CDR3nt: TGCGCCAGCAGAGAGACAGGGGGCTTCATGAACACTGAAGCTTTCTTT
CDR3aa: CASRETGGFMNTEAFF

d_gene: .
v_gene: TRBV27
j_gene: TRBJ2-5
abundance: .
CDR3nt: TGTGCCAGCAGGGACAGCGCGCAAGAGACCCAGTACTTC
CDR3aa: CASRDSAQETQYF

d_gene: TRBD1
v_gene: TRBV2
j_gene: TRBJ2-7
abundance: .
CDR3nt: TGTGCCAGCTTCGGGACAGGGCCCTACGAGCAGTACTTC
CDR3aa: CASFGTGPYEQYF

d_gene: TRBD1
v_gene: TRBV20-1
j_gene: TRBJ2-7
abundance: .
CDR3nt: TGCAGTGGGGGACAGGGGTACGAGCAGTACTTC
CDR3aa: CSGGQGYEQYF

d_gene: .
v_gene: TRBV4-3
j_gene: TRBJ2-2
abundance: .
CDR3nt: TGCGCCAGCAGCCAAGACTGGGGAAGGGCCACCGGGGAGCTGTTTTTT
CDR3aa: CASSQDWGRATGELFF

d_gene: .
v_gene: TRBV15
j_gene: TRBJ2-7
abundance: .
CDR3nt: TGTGCCACCAGCAGACCCCCACAGGGCAATTCCTACGAGCAGTACTTC
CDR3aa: CATSRPPQGNSYEQYF

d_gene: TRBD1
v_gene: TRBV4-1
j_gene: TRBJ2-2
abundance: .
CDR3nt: TGCGCCAGCAGGCGAACGCAGGGGGCTTACACCGGGGAGCTGTTTTTT
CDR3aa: CASRRTQGAYTGELFF

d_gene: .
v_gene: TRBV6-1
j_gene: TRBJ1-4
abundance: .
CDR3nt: TGTGCCAGCAGTGAAGGGGGCTCCACAGAAAAACTGTTTTTT
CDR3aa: CASSEGGSTEKLFF

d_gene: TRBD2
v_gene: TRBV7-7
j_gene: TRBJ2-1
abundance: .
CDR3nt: TGTGCTAGCAGCTACAGCGGGGGGGCCGGGAATGAGCAGTTCTTC
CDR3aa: CASSYSGGAGNEQFF

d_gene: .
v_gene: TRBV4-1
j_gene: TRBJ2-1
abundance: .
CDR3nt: TGCGCCAGCACCCAAGGCCTAGCGAACCACAATGAGCAGTTCTTC
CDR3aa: CASTQGLANHNEQFF

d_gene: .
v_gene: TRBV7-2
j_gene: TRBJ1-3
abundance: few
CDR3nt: TGTGCCAGCAGCTTGGACGGAAACTCTGGAAACACCATATATTTT
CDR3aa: CASSLDGNSGNTIYF

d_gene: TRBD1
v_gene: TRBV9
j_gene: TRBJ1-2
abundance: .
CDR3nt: TGTGCCAGCAGCGGGACAGGACCTAACTATGGCTACACCTTC
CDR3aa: CASSGTGPNYGYTF

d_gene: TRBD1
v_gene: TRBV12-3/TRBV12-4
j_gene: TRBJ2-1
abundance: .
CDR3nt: TGTGCCAGCAGTGCCAGGGGGGAGCAGTTCTTC
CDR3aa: CASSARGEQFF

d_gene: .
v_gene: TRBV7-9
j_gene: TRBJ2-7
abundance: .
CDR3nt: TGTGCCAGCAGCTTAGGGCAGGGATTAGGATCCTACGAGCAGTACTTC
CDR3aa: CASSLGQGLGSYEQYF

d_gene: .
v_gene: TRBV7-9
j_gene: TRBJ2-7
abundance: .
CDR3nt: TGTGCCAGCAGCTTAGCGGTCAAGACCTACGAGCAGTACTTC
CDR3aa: CASSLAVKTYEQYF

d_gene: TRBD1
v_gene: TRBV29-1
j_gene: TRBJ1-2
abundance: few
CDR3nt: TGCAGCGTCTGGACGTGGGACAGGATGCATCCTAACTATGGCTACACCTTC
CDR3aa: CSVWTWDRMHPNYGYTF

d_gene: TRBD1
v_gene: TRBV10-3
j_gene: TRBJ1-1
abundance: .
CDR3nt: TGTGCCATCAGTGAGGGGCCGGGACAGGGTTTCACTGAAGCTTTCTTT
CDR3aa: CAISEGPGQGFTEAFF

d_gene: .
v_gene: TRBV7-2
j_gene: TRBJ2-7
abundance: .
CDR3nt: TGTGCCAGCAGCTTAGCCACAGCATGGCCAAGAGCCTACGAGCAGTACTTC
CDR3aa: CASSLATAWPRAYEQYF

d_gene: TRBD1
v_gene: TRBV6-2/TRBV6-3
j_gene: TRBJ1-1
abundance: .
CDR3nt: TGTGCCAGCAGTCCCCTGGGGGACAGGGGGCAGGATGAAGCTTTCTTT
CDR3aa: CASSPLGDRGQDEAFF

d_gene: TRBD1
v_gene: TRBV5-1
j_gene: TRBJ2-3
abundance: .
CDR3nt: TGCGCCAGCAGCAGCAGGGGGCAATTAGATACGCAGTATTTT
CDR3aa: CASSSRGQLDTQYF

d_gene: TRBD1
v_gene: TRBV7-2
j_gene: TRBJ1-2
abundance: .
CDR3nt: TGTGCCAGCAGCTTGCAGGGGGCCGGTGGCTACACCTTC
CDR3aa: CASSLQGAGGYTF

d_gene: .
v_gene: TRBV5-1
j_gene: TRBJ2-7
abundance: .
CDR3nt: TGCGCCAGCAGCTTGTGGTCTGCCCCCCTAGGCGAGCAGTACTTC
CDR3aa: CASSLWSAPLGEQYF

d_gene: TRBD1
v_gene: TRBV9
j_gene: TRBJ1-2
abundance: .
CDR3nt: TGTGCCAGCAGCGAAACCGACAGGGCGAATTATGGCTACACCTTC
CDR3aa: CASSETDRANYGYTF

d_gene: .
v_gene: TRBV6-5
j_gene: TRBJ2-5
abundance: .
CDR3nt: TGTGCCAGCAGTCGAGGGGGGGTAGAGACCCAGTACTTC
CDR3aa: CASSRGGVETQYF

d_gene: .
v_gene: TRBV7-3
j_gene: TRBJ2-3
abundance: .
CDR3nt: TGTGCCAGCAGCTTAGCGACTAGCACAGATACGCAGTATTTT
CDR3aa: CASSLATSTDTQYF

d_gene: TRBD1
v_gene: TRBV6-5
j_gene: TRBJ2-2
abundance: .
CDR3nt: TGTGCCAGCAACGCCCAGGGGGCAGTCGGGGAGCTGTTTTTT
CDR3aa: CASNAQGAVGELFF

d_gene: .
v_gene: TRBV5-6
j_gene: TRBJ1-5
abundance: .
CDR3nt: TGTGCCAGCAGTTCTGGACTGTCCCTGGGCCAGCCCCAGCATTTT
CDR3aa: CASSSGLSLGQPQHF